This TCR beta chain is drawn from a study of blood T cell repertoires in COVID-19. Here immunoSEQ multiplex PCR was the method, and the copy in TCRdb shows in-frame clones only, minus some. Found here are roughly 80,000 clones, under 80% of them singletons; the top ten hold around 15%. V lost 1 base and J 0 bases, leaving 16 bases between the germline ends. Per the germline V gene, CDR1 is LGHDT and CDR2 is YNNKEL (reference sequence). The CDR3 runs to 18 residues. The rearrangement joins TRBV3-1 (or the pseudogene TRBV3-2) to TRBJ2-1; D unresolved. Sequenced material: peripheral blood. This receptor was identified in a human donor in a cohort sampled during active COVID-19. CDR3 amino acids: CASSQAPKTPGSYNEQFF. In DNA, the CDR3 is TGTGCCAGCAGCCAAGCCCCCAAAACCCCGGGCTCCTACAATGAGCAGTTCTTC.